Listed below are T cell receptor beta chains from one sample, sequenced in a study of vaccination effects on CD4 cells after COVID-19. Their target antigens are unknown. TCRdb keeps only in-frame clones here, not all; method: immunoSEQ multiplex PCR. This sample has 50,000 or so clones; approximately 75% occur once, and the top ten carry more than 5%. Sequencing used CD4+ T cells from PBMCs cultured with HCoV-OC43 spike peptides, obtained before COVID-19 vaccination. All receptors come from a human donor who received a COVID-19 vaccine. CDR3s include the opening cysteine and the closing phenylalanine or tryptophan. A D gene is named only where the DNA matches it firmly. Only some rows state a clone size, as once, few, many or a class for expanded clones.

clone size,J gene,V gene,D gene,CDR3 protein,CDR3 DNA
-,TRBJ1-2,TRBV2,TRBD1,CASRSVPGQGADGYTF,TGTGCCAGCAGATCGGTCCCGGGACAGGGAGCGGATGGCTACACCTTC
-,TRBJ2-1,TRBV7-2,TRBD1,CASSRTGVEQFF,TGTGCCAGCAGCAGGACAGGGGTTGAGCAGTTCTTC
-,TRBJ2-1,TRBV18,-,CASSPDRREQFF,TGTGCCAGCTCACCAGACCGGCGTGAGCAGTTCTTC
once,TRBJ1-1,TRBV30,-,CAWRDSLNTEAFF,TGTGCCTGGAGGGACAGTTTGAACACTGAAGCTTTCTTT
-,TRBJ1-2,TRBV4-1,TRBD1,CASSLGIRDRLGYTF,TGCGCCAGCAGCCTTGGAATCCGGGACAGACTTGGCTACACCTTC
-,TRBJ1-5,TRBV5-6,TRBD1,CASSLGQGDQPQHF,TGTGCCAGCAGCTTGGGGCAGGGGGATCAGCCCCAGCATTTT
-,TRBJ1-1,TRBV5-1,-,CASSLVPENTEAFF,TGCGCCAGCAGCTTGGTACCTGAGAACACTGAAGCTTTCTTT
-,TRBJ2-1,TRBV19,TRBD1,CASSMGTGGVADEQFF,TGTGCCAGTAGTATGGGGACAGGAGGGGTGGCAGATGAGCAGTTCTTC
-,TRBJ2-4,TRBV3-1/TRBV3-2,-,CASSPRLGATPKNIQYF,TGTGCCAGCAGCCCCCGGTTAGGGGCGACCCCCAAAAACATTCAGTACTTC
-,TRBJ1-1,TRBV19,TRBD1,CASSTNRGVTEAFF,TGTGCCAGTAGTACCAACAGGGGTGTAACTGAAGCTTTCTTT
-,TRBJ2-6,TRBV10-2,-,CASINAGANVLTF,TGCGCCAGCATTAACGCTGGGGCCAACGTCCTGACTTTC
-,TRBJ1-4,TRBV28,TRBD1,CASISRAGTGYGKLFF,TGTGCCAGCATCTCTAGGGCGGGGACAGGGTACGGAAAACTGTTTTTT
-,TRBJ2-2,TRBV19,-,CASSIRRPNTGELFF,TGTGCCAGTAGTATCCGCAGACCGAACACCGGGGAGCTGTTTTTT
-,TRBJ2-5,TRBV14,TRBD1,CASSRRQGQGRETQYF,TGTGCCAGCAGCCGGCGCCAGGGACAGGGAAGAGAGACCCAGTACTTC
-,TRBJ1-1,TRBV11-2,-,CASSSFLNTEAFF,TGTGCCAGCAGCTCCTTTTTGAACACTGAAGCTTTCTTT
-,TRBJ2-5,TRBV5-1,-,CASSLVAGAVETQYF,TGCGCCAGCAGCTTGGTAGCAGGCGCGGTAGAGACCCAGTACTTC
-,TRBJ2-1,TRBV19,-,CASSRNIVGNEQFF,TGTGCCAGTAGTCGGAATATTGTGGGTAATGAGCAGTTCTTC
-,TRBJ2-5,TRBV2,-,CASSEARGTTRETQYF,TGTGCCAGCAGTGAAGCGCGAGGGACCACCAGGGAGACCCAGTACTTC
-,TRBJ2-5,TRBV6-5,TRBD1,CASSSGTVSTETQYF,TGTGCCAGCAGTTCCGGGACAGTTAGTACCGAGACCCAGTACTTC
-,TRBJ2-5,TRBV2,TRBD2,CASSGTRTSGGLQETQYF,TGTGCCAGCAGTGGGACCCGGACTAGCGGGGGCCTACAAGAGACCCAGTACTTC
-,TRBJ1-1,TRBV5-6,TRBD1,CASSLSSGGGSNTEAFF,TGTGCCAGCAGCTTATCCTCAGGGGGAGGTTCGAACACTGAAGCTTTCTTT
-,TRBJ2-5,TRBV4-3,TRBD1,CASSRVGQGLETQYF,TGCGCCAGCAGCCGGGTCGGACAGGGATTGGAGACCCAGTACTTC